The 27 T cell receptor beta chains reported below all come from one sample, sequenced in a study of T-cell reconstitution after alpha-beta-depleted transplantation in children. The authors prepared the TCRbeta library with unique molecular identifiers. TCRdb re-derived calls from the PCR reads in MiXCR, one entry per CDR3 protein. The sample lists about 300,000 distinct CDR3 sequences, 9.5% to 13% occurring once. The sample here was PBMCs, taken before TCRalphabeta/CD19-depleted stem cell transplant. These receptors all stem from a boy less than two years old with acute myeloid leukemia, due to receive a stem cell transplant.

This clonotype was observed at least ten times. The CDR3 nucleotides read TGTGCCAGCAGCTTATTTGGGACAGGAGCTAATGAAAAACTGTTTTTT. Translation gives CASSLFGTGANEKLFF. The V and J genes are TRBV11-2 and TRBJ1-4; 8 bases align to TRBD1. V shed 2 bases and J 3 bases; nucleotides not matched to a gene: 5. CDR1 is SGHAT and CDR2 is FQNNGV in the germline V gene. CDR3 length: 16 residues.

Ten or more counts support this clonotype. The rearrangement uses TRBV7-2 and TRBJ2-4; D gene unclear. Germline assignment: CDR1 SGHTA and CDR2 FQGNSA. Trimming pared 1 base from V and 7 bases from J, leaving 8 bases between. The CDR3 runs 13 residues. The CDR3 DNA is TGTGCCAGCAGCTTAGGAACGGGCAACATTCAGTACTTC. Translating gives CASSLGTGNIQYF.

The chain is built from TRBV20-1 and TRBJ2-1; D might be TRBD2 (6 bases). The germline gives CDR1 DFQATT, CDR2 SNEGSKA (reference sequence). The germline V and J ends were trimmed by 3 bases and 1 base, with 19 bases remaining between them. The CDR3 totals 17 residues. The DNA of the CDR3 is TGCAGTGCTAGCGACACGGCGGGACTCTTGTCCTACAATGAGCAGTTCTTC. Its protein product is CSASDTAGLLSYNEQFF.

This chain connects TRBV7-2 to TRBJ2-1; perhaps TRBD2 as D (6 bases). The CDR3 sequence is 14 residues long. Germline V gene lookup returns CDR1 SGHTA and CDR2 FQGNSA. V was shortened by 1 base and J by 7 bases, with 11 bases between the two germline ends. CDR3 DNA sequence: TGTGCCAGCAGCTTAGGACTAGGACCTAATGAGCAGTTCTTC. It specifies CASSLGLGPNEQFF.

This clonotype has a count of ten or more. This chain joins TRBV28 and TRBJ2-7, with TRBD2 as a possible D gene (5 bases). Trimming removed 5 bases from V and 2 bases from J, with 13 bases in between. Germline lookup yields CDR1 MDHEN and CDR2 SYDVKM. The CDR3 is 14 residues long. The CDR3 DNA reads TGTGCCAGCAGTAGTAGTCCGGGGACCTACGAGCAGTACTTC. Its protein is CASSSSPGTYEQYF.

This clonotype was observed at least ten times. The chain recombines TRBV6-5 with TRBJ2-1, with 12 bases matching TRBD2. J lost 8 bases, V lost 4 bases, and 3 bases had no gene match. The CDR3 sequence is 14 residues long. CDR1 is MNHEY and CDR2 is SVGAGI in the germline V gene. Here the CDR3 DNA reads TGTGCCAGCAGTTTACTAGCGGGAGGATATGAGCAGTTCTTC. Protein product: CASSLLAGGYEQFF.

This clonotype was seen repeatedly, ten times or more. This chain joins TRBV25-1 and TRBJ2-5; maybe TRBD1 (7 bases). CDR1 and CDR2 (germline): MGHDK, SYGVNS. Trimming stripped 1 base from V and 4 bases from J, with 10 bases between. The CDR3 is made up of 14 amino acids. The CDR3 DNA reads TGTGCCAGCAGTGAATGGAGGGGGCGAGAGACCCAGTACTTC. It is translated as CASSEWRGRETQYF. Supplemented by reference TRBV25-1 and TRBJ2-5, the full variable domain reads EADIYQTPRYLVIGTGKKITLECSQTMGHDKMYWYQQDPGMELHLIHYSYGVNSTEKGDLSSESTVSRIRTEHFPLTLESARPSHTSQYLCASSEWRGRETQYFGPGTRLLVL.

At least ten counts were recorded for this clonotype. This chain connects TRBV28 to TRBJ1-5; D possibly corresponds to TRBD1 (5 bases). Trimming removed 5 bases at V and 4 bases at J, with 21 bases between. This CDR3 has 17 residues. CDR1 MDHEN and CDR2 SYDVKM come from the germline V gene. The CDR3, as DNA: TGTGCCAGCAGTCCTCGGACATCTCAACTGTGGAATCAGCCCCAGCATTTT. It encodes CASSPRTSQLWNQPQHF.

At least ten counts were recorded for this clonotype. The V call is TRBV28, the J call TRBJ2-1; 9 nucleotides align to TRBD2. The CDR3 is made up of 14 amino acids. V lost 2 bases, J lost 4 bases, and 0 bases stayed unmatched. Germline CDR1 and CDR2: MDHEN and SYDVKM. The chain's CDR3 is CASSLLAGYNEQFF. The CDR3 DNA is TGTGCCAGCAGTTTACTAGCGGGGTACAATGAGCAGTTCTTC.

At least ten counts were recorded for this clonotype. The chain uses TRBV20-1 and TRBJ1-2; 8 bases match TRBD1. This CDR3 contains 13 residues. Germline values: CDR1 DFQATT, CDR2 SNEGSKA (reference sequence). The V segment lost 6 bases and the J segment 3 bases; nucleotides outside the gene matches: 6. The CDR3 DNA sequence: TGCAGTGCGCCGGACAGGGAGGACTATGGCTACACCTTC. Protein: CSAPDREDYGYTF.

This clonotype was picked up many times. The rearrangement links TRBV7-9 to TRBJ2-5; D not resolved. The CDR3 is 12 residues long. Trimming cost V 5 bases and J 5 bases, with 9 bases left between them. From germline, CDR1 is SEHNR and CDR2 FQNEAQ (reference sequence). The DNA for the CDR3 is TGTGCCAGCAGCCAGCCCCTGGAGACCCAGTACTTC. Its protein product is CASSQPLETQYF.

The V and J genes are TRBV7-9 and TRBJ2-7; no firm D call. Trimming shortened V by 8 bases and J by 3 bases, and 14 bases separated the two germline ends. The CDR3 is 13 amino acids. Looked up from germline, CDR1 is SEHNR and CDR2 is FQNEAQ (reference sequence). Here the CDR3 DNA reads TGTGCCAGCGCACCTGGGCGGTTCTACGAGCAGTACTTC. Protein product: CASAPGRFYEQYF.

This clonotype was recorded at least ten times. The V and J genes are TRBV21-1 and TRBJ2-1. TRBV21-1 is assigned pseudogene status. This CDR3 contains 11 residues. The CDR3 DNA reads as TGTGCCAGCAGGACAGCAGGTGAGCAGTTCTTC. This translates into CASRTAGEQFF.

V usage is TRBV12-3 or TRBV12-4 and J usage is TRBJ1-5, with 11 bases that match TRBD1. The length of the CDR3 is 15 residues. Losses at the gene ends were 7 bases for V and 5 bases for J; bases not matched to a gene: 7. The CDR3 protein is CASNLDRGRDQPQHF. CDR3 coding DNA: TGTGCCAGCAACCTGGACAGGGGGCGGGATCAGCCCCAGCATTTT.

This clonotype was counted between two and nine times. The CDR3 protein is CASSIGTANTGELFF. The CDR3 region has the DNA TGTGCCAGTAGTATCGGGACAGCGAACACCGGGGAGCTGTTTTTT. This chain joins TRBV19 and TRBJ2-2, with 7 nucleotides matching TRBD1. V was clipped by 3 bases and J by 0 bases; unmatched bases: 1. The CDR3 loop spans 15 amino acids. Germline V CDR1 and CDR2: LNHDA, SQIVND (reference sequence).

This clonotype was seen ten or more times. The CDR3 bases are TGTGCCAGCAGCTTTCGGACCTCCTCTGGAAACACCATATATTTT. Amino acids: CASSFRTSSGNTIYF. The genes are TRBV7-2 and TRBJ1-3; no clear D. The germline CDR1 and CDR2 sequences are SGHTA and FQGNSA. The V end was cut by 3 bases, the J end by 0 bases, with 9 bases between. The CDR3 has 15 amino acids.

This clonotype was seen repeatedly, ten times or more. The chain is built from TRBV9 and TRBJ2-4; D possibly corresponds to TRBD2 (6 bases). The CDR3 contains 16 residues. Between the trimmed V and J ends, which lost 4 bases and 2 bases, there was a span of 16 bases. Per germline, CDR1 SGDLS and CDR2 YYNGEE. CDR3 protein: CASSPFGGTPKNIQYF. The CDR3, as DNA: TGTGCCAGCAGCCCCTTTGGGGGGACCCCCAAAAACATTCAGTACTTC.

At least ten counts were recorded for this clonotype. The V gene is TRBV9, the J gene TRBJ2-7, with D maybe TRBD1 (5 bases). This CDR3 is 13 amino acids long. Trimming left V 4 bases short and J 6 bases short, with 14 bases between. Per germline, CDR1 SGDLS and CDR2 YYNGEE. DNA of the CDR3: TGTGCCAGCAGCATAGACCTTGACAGCGAGCAGTACTTC. As protein: CASSIDLDSEQYF.

This clonotype was seen repeatedly, ten times or more. The V call is TRBV5-1, the J call TRBJ2-1; TRBD2 aligns across 10 bases. The germline gives CDR1 SGHRS, CDR2 YFSETQ. The CDR3 runs 14 residues. V gave up 3 bases and J gave up 5 bases; unmatched junction bases: 2. CDR3 amino acids: CASSWTSGHNEQFF. The CDR3 coding sequence is TGCGCCAGCAGCTGGACTAGCGGTCACAATGAGCAGTTCTTC.

In the case of this clonotype: This sequence may be a read error, since a much larger clone differs from it by one base. The chain combines TRBV7-2 with TRBJ2-7; D gene ambiguous. V dropped 5 bases and J dropped 3 bases, with 14 bases sitting between them. CDR1 and CDR2 from the germline V gene are SGHTA and FQGNSA. This CDR3 is 14 amino acids long. The CDR3 reads CASSHSRSSYEQYF. The CDR3 nucleotides read TGTGCCAGCAGCCATAGCAGGAGTAGCTACGAGCAGTACTTC.

In its sample, this clonotype was seen a few times. The chain couples TRBV18 to TRBJ2-7; D remains ambiguous. V was pared by 0 bases and J by 3 bases, with 6 bases between. The CDR3 runs to 13 residues. Germline CDR1 KGHSH, CDR2 LQKENI. Here the CDR3 DNA reads TGTGCCAGCTCACCACCGGGTCTCTACGAGCAGTACTTC. Amino acid sequence: CASSPPGLYEQYF. The full variable domain, with the rest looked up from reference TRBV18 and TRBJ2-7, is NAGVMQNPRHLVRRRGQEARLRCSPMKGHSHVYWYRQLPEEGLKFMVYLQKENIIDESGMPKERFSAEFPKEGPSILRIQQVVRGDSAAYFCASSPPGLYEQYFGPGTRLTVT.

This clonotype was counted between two and nine times. The rearrangement joins TRBV5-5 to TRBJ2-5; 10 nucleotides line up with TRBD2. The CDR3 is made up of 16 amino acids. V shed 0 bases and J 4 bases; nucleotides not matched to a gene: 6. The V gene's germline CDR1 is SGHKS and CDR2 YYEKEE (reference sequence). CDR3 sequence: CASSLGQRGGGETQYF. The CDR3 nucleotides read TGTGCCAGCAGCTTGGGGCAGCGGGGGGGCGGAGAGACCCAGTACTTC.

This clonotype was detected ten times or more. This rearrangement joins TRBV20-1 to TRBJ2-3, with D possibly matching TRBD1 (5 bases). CDR3 length equals 14 residues. V lost 5 bases and J lost 1, with 13 bases in between. From germline, CDR1 is DFQATT and CDR2 SNEGSKA (reference sequence). Here the CDR3 reads CSAPGAVGTDTQYF. The CDR3 DNA follows: TGCAGTGCTCCTGGGGCCGTGGGCACAGATACGCAGTATTTT.

This clonotype appeared many times. The V and J genes are TRBV20-1 and TRBJ2-1; unclear D gene. Trimming took 2 bases from V and 2 from J, leaving 10 bases between them. The CDR3 is made up of 14 amino acids. Looked up from germline, CDR1 is DFQATT and CDR2 is SNEGSKA (reference sequence). The CDR3 nucleotides read TGCAGTGCTAGAAGCCTTGGAGCCTACAATGAGCAGTTCTTC. It specifies CSARSLGAYNEQFF.

This clonotype was seen repeatedly, ten times or more. The V call is TRBV6-5, the J call TRBJ1-4; no reliable D call. Germline CDR1 MNHEY, CDR2 SVGAGI. Trimming took 2 bases from V and 8 from J, leaving 15 bases between them. This CDR3 comprises 15 residues. In DNA form, the CDR3 reads TGTGCCAGCAGTTACCTGGGAAGCGAGAGCGAAAAACTGTTTTTT. Its translation: CASSYLGSESEKLFF.

This clonotype was seen many times. The chain couples TRBV6-5 to TRBJ2-7; no clear D gene. CDR3 length equals 16 residues. CDR1 and CDR2 from the germline V gene are MNHEY and SVGAGI. V was clipped by 2 bases and J by 0 bases, with 14 bases between them. The CDR3 loop reads CASSYDWTESSYEQYF. The CDR3 DNA reads as TGTGCCAGCAGTTACGACTGGACGGAAAGCTCCTACGAGCAGTACTTC.

This clonotype was counted at least ten times. V usage is TRBV28 and J usage is TRBJ2-1; 14 bases match TRBD2. Germline V gives CDR1 MDHEN, CDR2 SYDVKM. J gave up 12 bases and V 6 bases, and 7 bases lay outside the gene matches. CDR3 length: 14 amino acids. The CDR3 nucleotides read TGTGCCAGCAGCCCGGGACTAGCGGGGGCAGGGCAGTTCTTC. As protein: CASSPGLAGAGQFF.